Described below is a single T cell receptor beta chain sequence and its context. PCR primers comprised 60 Vbeta and 13 Jbeta primers. Sequencing used immunoSEQ multiplex PCR; TCRdb keeps in-frame clones, though not all of them. The sample has some 160,000 clones; approximately 80% are singletons. J was trimmed by 5 bases and V by 4 bases; bases with no gene match: 3. Germline-derived CDR1 and CDR2 are SEHNR and FQNEAQ (reference sequence). This CDR3 contains 15 residues. The data stem from a study of cytomegalovirus exposure and HLA in healthy donors. Sequenced material: PBMCs. This sequence joins TRBV7-9 and TRBJ2-1, with 12 positions matching TRBD2. The TCR comes from a male donor in good health and CMV-seronegative. CDR3 amino acids: CASSSGLAGHNEQFF. As DNA, the CDR3 is TGTGCCAGCAGCTCTGGACTAGCGGGACACAATGAGCAGTTCTTC. Complete variable domain (other parts from reference TRBV7-9 and TRBJ2-1): DTGVSQNPRHKITKRGQNVTFRCDPISEHNRLYWYRQTLGQGPEFLTYFQNEAQLEKSRLLSDRFSAERPKGSFSTLEIQRTEQGDSAMYLCASSSGLAGHNEQFFGPGTRLTVL.